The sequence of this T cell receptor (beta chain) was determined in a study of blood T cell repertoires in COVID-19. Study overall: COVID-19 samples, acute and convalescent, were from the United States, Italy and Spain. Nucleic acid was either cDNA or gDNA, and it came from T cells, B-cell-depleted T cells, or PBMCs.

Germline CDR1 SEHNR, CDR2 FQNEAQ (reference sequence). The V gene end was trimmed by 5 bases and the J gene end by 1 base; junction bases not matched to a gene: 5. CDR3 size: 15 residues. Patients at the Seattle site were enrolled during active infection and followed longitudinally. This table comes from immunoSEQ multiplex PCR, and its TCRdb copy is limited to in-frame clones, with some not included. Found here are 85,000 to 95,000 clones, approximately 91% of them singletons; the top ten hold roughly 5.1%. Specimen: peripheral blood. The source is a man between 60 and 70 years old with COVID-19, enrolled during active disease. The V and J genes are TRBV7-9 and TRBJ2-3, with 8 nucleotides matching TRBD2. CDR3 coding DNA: TGTGCCAGCAGCACCAGACTAGCGCGCACAGATACGCAGTATTTT. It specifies CASSTRLARTDTQYF.